This TCR beta chain was found in a study of T cell changes during pregnancy in multiple sclerosis. CDR1 is SGHNT and CDR2 is YYREEE in the germline V gene (reference sequence). The CDR3 has 13 amino acids. V lost 0 bases, J lost 6 bases, and 9 bases lay in between. Method: immunoSEQ multiplex PCR; TCRdb's copy keeps in-frame clones and lacks some. This table has about 80,000 clones, roughly nine tenths appearing once. The sequence came from a female donor with multiple sclerosis, enrolled in a pregnancy study. The material sequenced was peripheral blood, taken before pregnancy. The chain has TRBV5-4 and TRBJ1-2; D is perhaps TRBD1 (5 bases). The CDR3 reads CASSLGGGNGYTF. CDR3 DNA: TGTGCCAGCAGCTTGGGCGGGGGGAATGGCTACACCTTC.